This note documents a single TCR beta chain sequence. No antigen is known for it. This sample stems from a study of cytomegalovirus exposure and HLA in healthy donors. General study findings and limits: Earlier findings revealed that most TCR beta V segments proved productive either about 87% or about 30% of the time. More clonal expansion characterized HLA-associated TCR beta chains than equally common others in a later analysis. A later analysis linked a missense DCLRE1C variant to TCR beta V- and J-gene trimming.

Both 60 Vbeta primers and 13 Jbeta primers went into the PCR. Profiling relied on immunoSEQ multiplex PCR, and the TCRdb table lists in-frame clones only, not all of them. The sample lists some 200,000 clones; roughly 72% were seen once. Germline lookup yields CDR1 SGHRS and CDR2 YFSETQ. V trimming: 3 bases; J trimming: 4 bases; junction bases outside the gene matches: 8. The CDR3 runs to 17 residues. Sequenced material: PBMCs. The TCR sequence derives from a woman younger than 45 in good health and CMV-seropositive. V usage is TRBV5-1 and J usage is TRBJ2-5, with 14 nucleotides matching TRBD2. The CDR3: CASSWGTSGGLGETQYF. The CDR3 bases are TGCGCCAGCAGCTGGGGGACTAGCGGGGGATTAGGAGAGACCCAGTACTTC.